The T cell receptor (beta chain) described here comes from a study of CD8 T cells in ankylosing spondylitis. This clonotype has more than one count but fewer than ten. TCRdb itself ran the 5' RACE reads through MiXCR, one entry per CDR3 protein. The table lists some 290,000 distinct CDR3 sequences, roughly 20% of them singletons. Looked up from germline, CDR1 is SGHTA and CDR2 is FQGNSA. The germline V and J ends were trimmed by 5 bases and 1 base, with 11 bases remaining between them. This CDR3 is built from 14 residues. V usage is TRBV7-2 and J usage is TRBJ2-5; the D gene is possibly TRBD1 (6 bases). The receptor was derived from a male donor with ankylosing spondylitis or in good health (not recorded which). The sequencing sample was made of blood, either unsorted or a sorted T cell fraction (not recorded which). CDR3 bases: TGTGCCAGCAGCCCCGGGACATTCCAAGAGACCCAGTACTTC. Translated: CASSPGTFQETQYF.